A single sample gave rise to the 22 T cell receptor beta chains below, sequenced in a study (dated by TCRdb to about 2015). Library creation used 5' RACE. These reads were obtained on an Illumina MiSeq. In TCRdb, the public reads were trimmed at Q25 with fastp and aligned with MiXCR, with productive beta chains retained. Duplicate CDR3 protein sequences are folded into a single record with the most common DNA and genes. The sample has tens of thousands of distinct CDR3 sequences on record, around 22% of them singletons. 4.3% of the sample is taken by the ten largest. Sequenced material: memory CD4+ T cells sorted from blood. What the cell subset or site label conveys for this sample: memory CD4+ T cells, CD4+CD45RO+CD25-. The receptor set was obtained from a female donor with breast cancer.

Of note for this clonotype: No conserved phenylalanine or tryptophan is present at the end of the CDR3, so a read error is the likely explanation. This chain uses TRBV12-3 or TRBV12-4 with TRBJ2-5, with D unresolved. The CDR3 runs 16 residues. V lost 3 bases and J 1 base, leaving 15 bases between the germline ends. The DNA of the CDR3 is TGTGCCAGCAGTTTGGGCGGACCCCGTTCCCAAGAGACCCAGTACCTC. It specifies CASSLGGPRSQETQYL.

This clonotype was observed at least ten times. The V and J genes are TRBV27 and TRBJ2-7; 8 bases match TRBD1. CDR3 length: 14 amino acids. Germline-derived CDR1 and CDR2 are MNHEY and SMNVEV (reference sequence). Trimming took 1 base from V and 5 from J; bases not matched to a gene: 4. CDR3 sequence: CASSLFQGADEQYF. The CDR3 region has the DNA TGTGCCAGCAGTTTATTCCAGGGGGCCGACGAGCAGTACTTC.

Note on this clonotype: The junction does not match germline at one end; this may be a read error. This CDR3 reads CASNPGGRTGELLF. The CDR3 DNA follows: TGTGCCAGCAACCCAGGGGGACGCACCGGGGAGCTGTTATTT. The V gene is TRBV7-3, the J gene TRBJ2-2, with 7 bases aligning to TRBD1. CDR1 and CDR2 from the germline V gene are SGHTA and FQGTGA. The CDR3 length is 14 residues.

Note on this clonotype: A much bigger clone sits one base away, suggesting this may be a read error. The chain recombines TRBV4-1 with TRBJ2-7, with 7 bases lining up with TRBD1. The CDR3 extends over 14 amino acids. Germline V gene data show CDR1 as MGHRA and CDR2 as YSYEKL. DNA for the CDR3: TGCGCCGGCAGCCGACAGGGCAGCTCCTACGAGCAGTACTTC. It specifies CAGSRQGSSYEQYF.

The chain links TRBV20-1 to TRBJ2-2; 9 nucleotides match TRBD1. The CDR3 contains 14 residues. V shed 3 bases, J shed 4 bases, and the junction held 3 bases outside the gene matches. Per germline, CDR1 DFQATT and CDR2 SNEGSKA (reference sequence). DNA of the CDR3: TGCAGTGCTAGCGGGACAGGGATCACCGGGGAGCTGTTTTTT. Amino acid sequence: CSASGTGITGELFF.

A few counts support this clonotype. The chain has TRBV4-3 and TRBJ2-4, with 7 nucleotides matching TRBD1. Per germline, CDR1 LGHNA and CDR2 YSLEER. This CDR3 has 18 residues. Unmatched junction bases numbered 15, after V lost 0 bases and J lost 7 bases. CDR3 residues: CASSQDTPWTGSGNIQYF. DNA for the CDR3: TGCGCCAGCAGCCAAGATACTCCTTGGACAGGTTCGGGGAACATTCAGTACTTC.

The rearrangement uses TRBV3-1 and TRBJ2-3, with a tentative D call TRBD2 (5 bases). In germline, CDR1 is LGHDT, CDR2 YNNKEL (reference sequence). The V and J ends lost 1 base and 2 bases respectively, with 13 bases between them. The CDR3 extends over 16 amino acids. The CDR3: CASSQGRRALTDTQYF. CDR3 coding DNA: TGTGCCAGCAGCCAAGGTAGGCGGGCTCTCACAGATACGCAGTATTTT.

The sample holds many counts of this clonotype. This rearrangement joins TRBV6-5 to TRBJ1-1; TRBD1 might be the D (5 bases). V lost 0 bases and J lost 1, with 9 bases in between. There are 15 residues in the CDR3. In germline, CDR1 is MNHEY, CDR2 SVGAGI. The CDR3 sequence: CASSYSDTSNTEAFF. Here the CDR3 DNA reads TGTGCCAGCAGTTACTCGGACACCTCGAACACTGAAGCTTTCTTT.

The chain couples TRBV18 to TRBJ1-5; D gene unclear. CDR3 length: 14 residues. V lost 3 bases, J lost 5 bases, and 11 bases lay in between. Germline V CDR1 and CDR2: KGHSH, LQKENI. DNA for the CDR3: TGTGCCAGCTCACCGGAAGGAACCTATCAGCCCCAGCATTTT. Residues: CASSPEGTYQPQHF.

The chain links TRBV12-3 or TRBV12-4 to TRBJ2-1; D gene ambiguous. V was trimmed by 7 bases and J by 6 bases, leaving 16 bases between them. The CDR3 totals 14 residues. CDR3 nucleotides: TGTGCCAGCACCCTCGGGTACAAGTTCAATGAGCAGTTCTTC. This sequence encodes CASTLGYKFNEQFF.

This clonotype was recorded many times. The J gene is TRBJ2-7, the V gene TRBV12-3 or TRBV12-4; D uncertain. The CDR3 extends over 13 amino acids. V was shortened by 3 bases and J by 3 bases, with 9 bases between the two germline ends. The CDR3 nucleotides are TGTGCCAGCAGTTTTGGATGGGGCTACGAGCAGTACTTC. Its protein product is CASSFGWGYEQYF.

This clonotype has a handful of counts. The V and J genes are TRBV7-2 and TRBJ1-1; D not resolved. CDR3 length equals 14 residues. Germline V CDR1 and CDR2: SGHTA, FQGNSA. V lost 3 bases and J lost 4, with 12 bases in between. The CDR3 region is CASSLIMGVTEAFF. DNA for the CDR3: TGTGCCAGCAGCTTGATTATGGGTGTCACTGAAGCTTTCTTT.

In this sample, this clonotype turned up a few times. The CDR3 loop reads CASGLMVYTGELFF. As DNA, the CDR3 is TGCGCCAGTGGTTTGATGGTTTACACCGGGGAGCTGTTTTTT. The J gene is TRBJ2-2, the V gene TRBV5-1, with D unresolved. Trimming left V 8 bases short and J 3 bases short, with 14 bases between. CDR1 and CDR2 (germline): SGHRS, YFSETQ. The CDR3 is 14 amino acids. Full variable domain (rest looked up from reference TRBV5-1 and TRBJ2-2): KAGVTQTPRYLIKTRGQQVTLSCSPISGHRSVSWYQQTPGQGLQFLFEYFSETQRNKGNFPGRFSGRQFSNSRSEMNVSTLELGDSALYLCASGLMVYTGELFFGEGSRLTVL.

Notes on this clonotype: One base away lies a much larger clone, so this may be a sequencing read error. This chain uses TRBV4-1 with TRBJ2-1; D unresolved. The germline gives CDR1 MGHRA, CDR2 YSYEKL. The V end lost 1 base, the J end lost 9 bases, and 13 bases lay between the germline ends. CDR3 length: 14 residues. This CDR3 reads CASSQGVGDSEQFF. DNA of the CDR3: TGCGCCAGCAGCCAAGGTGTTGGGGATAGTGAGCAGTTCTTC.

This clonotype was counted a few times. The rearrangement joins TRBV15 to TRBJ2-7; 8 bases fit TRBD1. With V trimmed by 1 base and J by 2 bases, 1 base remained unmatched. This CDR3 is built from 14 residues. Germline V gene sequence: CDR1 LNHNV, CDR2 YYDKDF (reference sequence). CDR3 in amino acids: CATSRVGQAYEQYF. The CDR3 coding sequence is TGTGCCACCAGCAGAGTGGGACAGGCCTACGAGCAGTACTTC.

This clonotype was seen at least ten times. The chain employs TRBV7-9 and TRBJ2-7; no firm D call. Germline V gene data show CDR1 as SEHNR and CDR2 as FQNEAQ (reference sequence). The CDR3 is 14 amino acids. Trimming pared 1 base from V and 3 bases from J, leaving 10 bases between. Here the CDR3 reads CASSLGGRSYEQYF. The DNA of the CDR3 is TGTGCCAGCAGCTTAGGTGGACGGAGCTACGAGCAGTACTTC.

The V and J genes are TRBV7-3 and TRBJ2-5, with 7 bases aligning to TRBD2. Germline lookup yields CDR1 SGHTA and CDR2 FQGTGA. The CDR3 has 16 residues. V shed 6 bases, J shed 3 bases, and the junction held 13 bases outside the gene matches. The CDR3, as DNA: TGTGCCAGCAGTCCCGGGGGGTCGGACTTAGAAGAGACCCAGTACTTC. Its translation: CASSPGGSDLEETQYF.

This clonotype was detected only a few times. The chain joins TRBV4-1 to TRBJ2-5, with 11 bases matching TRBD2. Unmatched junction bases numbered 6, after V lost 4 bases and J lost 2 bases. Germline CDR1 MGHRA, CDR2 YSYEKL. The CDR3 is 16 amino acids. This CDR3 reads CASSLVGTSGQETQYF. The CDR3 bases are TGCGCCAGCAGCCTAGTGGGGACTAGCGGACAAGAGACCCAGTACTTC.

The J gene is TRBJ2-3, the V gene TRBV6-5, with D tentatively TRBD1 or TRBD2 (6 bases each). Looked up from germline, CDR1 is MNHEY and CDR2 is SVGAGI. V was trimmed by 4 bases and J by 4 bases, leaving 12 bases between them. The CDR3 loop spans 14 amino acids. CDR3 DNA sequence: TGTGCCAGCAGTTCGGGGGCAGTTTCAGATACGCAGTATTTT. Its protein product is CASSSGAVSDTQYF.

The V call is TRBV24-1, the J call TRBJ2-2; the D is unclear. Deletions cut 2 bases from V and 1 base from J, with 13 bases between. CDR3 length: 17 residues. Looked up from germline, CDR1 is KGHDR and CDR2 is SFDVKD. The DNA of the CDR3 is TGTGCCACCAGTGATTCGACGCAGACCAGGAACACCGGGGAGCTGTTTTTT. As protein: CATSDSTQTRNTGELFF.

V usage is TRBV4-1 and J usage is TRBJ2-7, with 7 nucleotides matching TRBD2. Trimming cost V 2 bases and J 2 bases; bases outside gene matches: 6. This CDR3 contains 15 residues. Germline-derived CDR1 and CDR2 are MGHRA and YSYEKL. CDR3 coding DNA: TGCGCCAGCAGCCAAACGGTGCGGGGGACCTACGAGCAGTACTTC. Amino acid sequence: CASSQTVRGTYEQYF.

The chain uses TRBV27 and TRBJ1-5; no clear D gene. The V gene lost 6 bases and the J gene lost 5 bases, with 11 bases spanning the gap. The germline gives CDR1 MNHEY, CDR2 SMNVEV (reference sequence). The CDR3 contains 13 residues. CDR3 bases: TGTGCCAGCAGCTCTACACTTCATCAGCCCCAGCATTTT. Translated, it gives CASSSTLHQPQHF.